This TCR beta chain was sequenced for a study of regulatory T cells in long-lasting Graves disease. Overall study findings and caveats: Examination was confined to peripheral blood, excluding thyroid tissue. The number of shared public clonotypes was higher in persistent patients (around 2,700) than new patients (966).

To make TCR beta libraries, researchers used iRepertoire HTBI primers and Arm-PCR of CDR3 regions. In the source study's methods: Samples jointly harbored about 62 TRBV and approximately 15 TRBJ segments. TCRdb passed the multiplex PCR reads through MiXCR, listing each CDR3 protein once. The V and J calls were not made by the authors but by TCRdb's processing. The table includes around 400,000 distinct CDR3 sequences, roughly 25% detected once. Time point in this sample: persistent/refractory GD, antithyroid drugs over 5 years with positive TRAb. PBMC-derived RNA was used for the TCR library. It was American Thyroid Association guidelines that determined Graves' disease diagnosis. A few counts support this clonotype. Its antigen is as yet unknown. V gave up 5 bases and J gave up 6 bases; unmatched junction bases: 8. The CDR3 loop spans 14 amino acids. The V gene's germline CDR1 is MNHNS and CDR2 SASEGT.

The receptor's source is a middle-aged woman with Graves disease. This chain connects TRBV6-1 to TRBJ1-2, with 8 bases fitting TRBD1. Source: peripheral blood mononuclear cells (PBMCs), taken when the disease was refractory, from a patient treated with antithyroid drugs. The CDR3 bases are TGTGCCAGCAGTCCCCCAGACAGGGGTAATGGCTACACCTTC. This encodes CASSPPDRGNGYTF.